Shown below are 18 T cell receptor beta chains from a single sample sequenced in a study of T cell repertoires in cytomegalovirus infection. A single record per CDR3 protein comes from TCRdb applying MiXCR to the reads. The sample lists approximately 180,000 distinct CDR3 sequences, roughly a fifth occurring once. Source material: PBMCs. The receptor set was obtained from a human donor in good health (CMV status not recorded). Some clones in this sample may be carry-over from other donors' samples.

The CDR3 here is CSARDLVGDTYNEQFF. CDR3 bases: TGCAGTGCTAGAGATCTGGTGGGAGATACCTACAATGAGCAGTTCTTC. The rearrangement joins TRBV20-1 to TRBJ2-1; TRBD2 is a possible D gene (5 bases). This CDR3 has 16 amino acids. Between the trimmed V and J ends, which lost 0 bases and 2 bases, there was a span of 14 bases. CDR1 is DFQATT, CDR2 SNEGSKA, per germline (reference sequence).

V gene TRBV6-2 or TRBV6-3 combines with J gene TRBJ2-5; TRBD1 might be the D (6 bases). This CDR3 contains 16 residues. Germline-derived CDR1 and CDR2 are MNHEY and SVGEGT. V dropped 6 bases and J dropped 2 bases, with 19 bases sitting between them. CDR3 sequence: CASSLFRGSQQETQYF. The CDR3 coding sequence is TGTGCCAGCAGCCTCTTCAGGGGCAGCCAGCAAGAGACCCAGTACTTC.

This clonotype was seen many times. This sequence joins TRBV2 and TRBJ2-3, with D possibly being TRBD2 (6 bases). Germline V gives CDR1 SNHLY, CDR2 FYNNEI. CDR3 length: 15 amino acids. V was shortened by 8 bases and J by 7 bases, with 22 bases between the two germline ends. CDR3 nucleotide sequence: TGTGCCAGCGGGATGGGGACGCGGGATGCAAATACGCAGTATTTT. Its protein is CASGMGTRDANTQYF.

CDR3 nucleotides: TGTGCCAGCAGTTTGAGGTATCAGTGGCGTGGCACTGAAGCTTTCTTT. Amino acids: CASSLRYQWRGTEAFF. The chain employs TRBV28 and TRBJ1-1; D is unclear. CDR3 length equals 16 residues. V was clipped by 3 bases and J by 4 bases, with 18 bases between them. Per the germline V gene, CDR1 is MDHEN and CDR2 is SYDVKM.

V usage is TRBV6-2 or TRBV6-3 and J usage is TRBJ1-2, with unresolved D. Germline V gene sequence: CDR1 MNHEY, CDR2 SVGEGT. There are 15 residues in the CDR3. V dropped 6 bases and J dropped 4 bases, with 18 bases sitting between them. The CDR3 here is CASSDTWRIVYGYTF. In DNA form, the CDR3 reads TGTGCCAGCAGCGATACCTGGAGGATAGTCTATGGCTACACCTTC.

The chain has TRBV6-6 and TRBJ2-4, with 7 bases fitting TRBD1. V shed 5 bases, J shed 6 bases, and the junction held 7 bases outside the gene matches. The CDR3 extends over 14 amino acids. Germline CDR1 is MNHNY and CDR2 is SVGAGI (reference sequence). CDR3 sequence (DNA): TGTGCCAGCAGTGACCGGGACAGACTAAACATTCAGTACTTC. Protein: CASSDRDRLNIQYF.

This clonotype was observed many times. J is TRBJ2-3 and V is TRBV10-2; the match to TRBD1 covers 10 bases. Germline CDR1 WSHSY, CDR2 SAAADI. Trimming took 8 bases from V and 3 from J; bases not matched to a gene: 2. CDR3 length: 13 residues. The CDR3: CASRGQGTDTQYF. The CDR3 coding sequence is TGCGCCAGCCGGGGACAGGGGACAGATACGCAGTATTTT.

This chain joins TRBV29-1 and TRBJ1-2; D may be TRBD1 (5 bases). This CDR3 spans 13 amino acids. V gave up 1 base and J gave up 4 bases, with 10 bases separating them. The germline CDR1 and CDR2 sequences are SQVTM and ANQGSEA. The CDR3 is CSVEGQGVYGYTF. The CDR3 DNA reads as TGCAGCGTTGAAGGGCAGGGCGTCTATGGCTACACCTTC.

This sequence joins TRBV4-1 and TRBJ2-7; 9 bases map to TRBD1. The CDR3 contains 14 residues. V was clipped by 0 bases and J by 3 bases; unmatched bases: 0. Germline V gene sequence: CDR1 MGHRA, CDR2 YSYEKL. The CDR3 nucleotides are TGCGCCAGCAGCCAAGAGGGACAGGGCTACGAGCAGTACTTC. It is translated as CASSQEGQGYEQYF.

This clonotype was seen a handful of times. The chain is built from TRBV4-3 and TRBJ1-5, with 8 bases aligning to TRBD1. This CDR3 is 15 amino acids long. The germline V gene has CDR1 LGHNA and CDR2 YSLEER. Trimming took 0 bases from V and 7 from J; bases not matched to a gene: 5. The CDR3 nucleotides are TGCGCCAGCAGCCAAGACCAGGGGGCTGGACAGCCCCAGCATTTT. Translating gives CASSQDQGAGQPQHF.

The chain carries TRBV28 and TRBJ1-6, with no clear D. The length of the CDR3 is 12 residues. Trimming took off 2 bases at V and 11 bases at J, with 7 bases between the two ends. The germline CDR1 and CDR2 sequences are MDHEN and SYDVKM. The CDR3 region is CASSLGRTPLHF. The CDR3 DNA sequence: TGTGCCAGCAGTTTAGGACGGACACCCCTCCACTTT.

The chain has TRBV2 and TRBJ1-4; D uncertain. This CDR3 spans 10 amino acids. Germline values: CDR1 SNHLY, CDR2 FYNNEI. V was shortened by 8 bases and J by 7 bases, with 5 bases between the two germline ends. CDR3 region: CASVAEKLFF. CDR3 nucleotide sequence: TGTGCCAGCGTTGCTGAAAAACTGTTTTTT.

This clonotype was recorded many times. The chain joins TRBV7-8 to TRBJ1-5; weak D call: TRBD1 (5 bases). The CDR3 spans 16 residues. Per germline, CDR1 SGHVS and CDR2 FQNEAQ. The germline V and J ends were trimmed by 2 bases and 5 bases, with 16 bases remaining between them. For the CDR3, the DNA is TGTGCCAGCAGCTTAAATTCTCAGGGAAGACATCAGCCCCAGCATTTT. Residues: CASSLNSQGRHQPQHF.

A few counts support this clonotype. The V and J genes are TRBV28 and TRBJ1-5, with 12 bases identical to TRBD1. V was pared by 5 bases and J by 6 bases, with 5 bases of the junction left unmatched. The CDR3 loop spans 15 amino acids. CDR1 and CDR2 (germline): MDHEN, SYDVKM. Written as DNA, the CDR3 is TGTGCCAGCAGTCCGGGACAGGGGGCGATTCAGCCCCAGCATTTT. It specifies CASSPGQGAIQPQHF. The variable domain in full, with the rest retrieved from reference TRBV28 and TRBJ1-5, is DVKVTQSSRYLVKRTGEKVFLECVQDMDHENMFWYRQDPGLGLRLIYFSYDVKMKEKGDIPEGYSVSREKKERFSLILESASTNQTSMYLCASSPGQGAIQPQHFGDGTRLSIL.

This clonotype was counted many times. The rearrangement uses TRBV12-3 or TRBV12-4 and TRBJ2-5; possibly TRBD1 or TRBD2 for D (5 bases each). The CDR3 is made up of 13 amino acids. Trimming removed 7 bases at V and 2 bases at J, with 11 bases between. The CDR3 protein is CASTRDGQETQYF. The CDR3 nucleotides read TGTGCCAGCACTCGGGACGGACAAGAGACCCAGTACTTC.

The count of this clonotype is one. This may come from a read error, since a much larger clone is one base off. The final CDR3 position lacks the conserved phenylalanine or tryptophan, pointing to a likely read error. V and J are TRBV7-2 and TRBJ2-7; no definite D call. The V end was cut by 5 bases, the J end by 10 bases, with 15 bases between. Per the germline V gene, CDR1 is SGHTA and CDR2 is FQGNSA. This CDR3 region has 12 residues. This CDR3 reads CASSLGNTLQYL. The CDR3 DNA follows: TGTGCCAGCAGCCTGGGGAACACACTACAGTACTTG.

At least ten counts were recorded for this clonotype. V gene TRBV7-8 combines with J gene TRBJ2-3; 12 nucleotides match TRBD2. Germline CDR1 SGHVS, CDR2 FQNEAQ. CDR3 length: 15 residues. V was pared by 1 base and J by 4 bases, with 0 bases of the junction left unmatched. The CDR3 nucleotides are TGTGCCAGCAGCTTAGGACTAGCGGGAGCAGATACGCAGTATTTT. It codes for CASSLGLAGADTQYF.

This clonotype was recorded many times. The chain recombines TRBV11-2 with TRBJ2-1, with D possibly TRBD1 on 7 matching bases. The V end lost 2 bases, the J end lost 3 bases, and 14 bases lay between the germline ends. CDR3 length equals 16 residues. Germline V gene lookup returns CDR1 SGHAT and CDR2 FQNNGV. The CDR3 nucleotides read TGTGCCAGCAGCTTATGGGGCAGGGGGGACTACAATGAGCAGTTCTTC. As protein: CASSLWGRGDYNEQFF.